This is a list of T cell receptor beta chains from one sample in a study of immune heterogeneity within non-small cell lung tumors. From the multiplex PCR reads, TCRdb called clonotypes with MiXCR, one entry per CDR3 protein. The table records 10,000 or so distinct CDR3 sequences, 26% of them present only once. Sequenced material: lung tumor tissue. These receptors all come from a woman aged 45 to 65 with non-small cell lung cancer. CDR3s include the opening cysteine and the closing phenylalanine or tryptophan. D genes are given only for firm matches. Clone size is stated in some rows and not others, as once, few, many or a class when expanded.

cdr3_nt,cdr3_aa,j_call,v_call,clone_size,cdr3_length,d_call
TGTGTCAGCAGTACTAGCACAGATACGCAGTATTTT,CVSSTSTDTQYF,TRBJ2-3,TRBV2,NA,12,NA
TGTGCCAGCTCACCACCGGAGCCCGTGGGGTACGAGCAGTACTTC,CASSPPEPVGYEQYF,TRBJ2-7,TRBV18,NA,15,NA
TGTGCCACCAGTGGTGCGGGGGCAAACAATGAGCAGTTCTTC,CATSGAGANNEQFF,TRBJ2-1,TRBV15,medium-sized,14,NA
TGCAGTGCTTCGGGACTAGCGGGATACAATGAGCAGTTCTTC,CSASGLAGYNEQFF,TRBJ2-1,TRBV20-1,medium-sized,14,TRBD2
TGTGCCAGCAGTGCCCAGGGATACTCCTACGAGCAGTACTTC,CASSAQGYSYEQYF,TRBJ2-7,TRBV6-2/TRBV6-3,once,14,NA
TGTGCCAGCAGCTGGGACACAGGGACCGGGGAGCTGTTTTTT,CASSWDTGTGELFF,TRBJ2-2,TRBV7-6,many,14,NA
TGTGCCAGCAGCGTAGGAGGGGGCGCGGGTAACTATGGCTACACCTTC,CASSVGGGAGNYGYTF,TRBJ1-2,TRBV9,many,16,TRBD1
TGTGCCAGCAGCCGAACGGGTCTAAGCGGGGATACGCAGTATTTT,CASSRTGLSGDTQYF,TRBJ2-3,TRBV7-9,many,15,NA
TGTGCCAGCAGCCACGGCGGGGAGGAGACCCAGTACTTC,CASSHGGEETQYF,TRBJ2-5,TRBV14,many,13,NA
TGTGCCAGCAAGAAAACAGGGGGCGGGCAGCCCCAGCATTTT,CASKKTGGGQPQHF,TRBJ1-5,TRBV6-2/TRBV6-3,many,14,TRBD1
TGCAGTGCTAGATCCACCTGGGCCTACGAGCAGTACTTC,CSARSTWAYEQYF,TRBJ2-7,TRBV20-1,NA,13,NA
TGTGCCAGCCGGGGGATGGGCGGCTACACCTTC,CASRGMGGYTF,TRBJ1-2,TRBV11-3,many,11,NA
TGTGCCAGCAGTTTAGCGATTGGGGGGAGCAATCAGCCCCAGCATTTT,CASSLAIGGSNQPQHF,TRBJ1-5,TRBV12-3/TRBV12-4,many,16,NA
TGCGCCAGCAGCCAAGATTGGGGGACAGGGGGCGCTGAGGGCTACACCTTC,CASSQDWGTGGAEGYTF,TRBJ1-2,TRBV4-1,medium-sized,17,TRBD1
TGTGCCAGCATTTACCGGTGGACCTACGAGCAGTACTTC,CASIYRWTYEQYF,TRBJ2-7,TRBV6-5,once,13,NA
TGCAGTGCTAGTAGACTGAACACTGAAGCTTTCTTT,CSASRLNTEAFF,TRBJ1-1,TRBV20-1,medium-sized,12,NA
TGTGCCAGCAGTTACTCGGCAGATTCCTACGAGCAGTACTTC,CASSYSADSYEQYF,TRBJ2-7,TRBV6-5,NA,14,NA
TGCGCCAGCAGCCTTTCCCCGGGAGCAGATACGCAGTATTTT,CASSLSPGADTQYF,TRBJ2-3,TRBV5-1,medium-sized,14,NA
TGCGCCAGCAGCCAGCCACCGATTTACAATGAGCAGTTCTTC,CASSQPPIYNEQFF,TRBJ2-1,TRBV4-1,medium-sized,14,NA
TGTGCCAGCAGTTCCCCACTTAGCACAGATACGCAGTATTTT,CASSSPLSTDTQYF,TRBJ2-3,TRBV27,many,14,NA
TGCAGTGCTAGAGGAGACAGGGGTAACACTGAAGCTTTCTTT,CSARGDRGNTEAFF,TRBJ1-1,TRBV20-1,medium-sized,14,TRBD1
TGTGCCAGCAGCCCCGGGGGGTATCTGAGCAATCAGCCCCAGGATTTT,CASSPGGYLSNQPQDF,TRBJ1-5,TRBV9,NA,16,NA
TGTGCCAGCAGTTCGACTAGCGCCCGGGGGGGGACGCAGTATTTT,CASSSTSARGGTQYF,TRBJ2-3,TRBV2,many,15,TRBD2
TGTGCCACCAGTGACCAGGACAGGGTGTCCCACAATGAGCAGTTCTTC,CATSDQDRVSHNEQFF,TRBJ2-1,TRBV24-1,NA,16,TRBD1
TGCAGTGCTAGACAGCAGGGGGGCAATCAGCCCCAGCATTTT,CSARQQGGNQPQHF,TRBJ1-5,TRBV20-1,NA,14,TRBD1
TGTGCCAGCAGTTTATTCGGGACAGGGCCAAACGAGCAGTACTTC,CASSLFGTGPNEQYF,TRBJ2-7,TRBV27,NA,15,TRBD1
TGTGCCAGCAGTTTAGACAGGGTCAATCAGCCCCAGCATTTT,CASSLDRVNQPQHF,TRBJ1-5,TRBV12-3/TRBV12-4,many,14,NA
TGCAGTGGTGACAGACGGAGCTCCTACGAGCAGTACTTC,CSGDRRSSYEQYF,TRBJ2-7,TRBV20-1,medium-sized,13,NA
TGTGCCAGCAGCTTATCATATATTCTAAGGTGGAGCGGCTACGAGCAGTACTTC,CASSLSYILRWSGYEQYF,TRBJ2-7,TRBV7-3,NA,18,NA
TGTGCCAGCAGTTTTTGGACAGGGGCAGTGAACACCGGGGAGCTGTTTTTT,CASSFWTGAVNTGELFF,TRBJ2-2,TRBV12-3/TRBV12-4,many,17,TRBD1
TGCAGCGTCGGGGAGGGGCTCGAGCACTACTTC,CSVGEGLEHYF,TRBJ2-7,TRBV29-1,once,11,TRBD2
TGTGCCAGCAGCTTAGTTCATCCAGGGGTCTATAATTCACCCCTCCACTTT,CASSLVHPGVYNSPLHF,TRBJ1-6,TRBV11-3,medium-sized,17,NA
TGTTCCAGTAGTGGGATTCTGATGAACACTGAAGCTTTCTTT,CSSSGILMNTEAFF,TRBJ1-1,TRBV19,NA,14,NA
TGTGCCAGCAGCTTAGCCGGGTATGAGCAGTTCTTC,CASSLAGYEQFF,TRBJ2-1,TRBV11-1,many,12,NA
TGCGCCAGCAGCCTGTCGGGACAGGGGGCGAGCTATGGCTACACCTTC,CASSLSGQGASYGYTF,TRBJ1-2,TRBV5-1,many,16,TRBD1
TGTGCCAGCAGTTTCGATCCGGGACAGGGGGCCGGGAGAGGAGGCTACACCTTC,CASSFDPGQGAGRGGYTF,TRBJ1-2,TRBV28,many,18,TRBD1
TGTGCCATCAGTGATCCCGGCAAGGCTGGCACCTACGAGCAGTACTTC,CAISDPGKAGTYEQYF,TRBJ2-7,TRBV10-3,medium-sized,16,NA
TGCGCCAGCAGCTTACCGGGACAGGGGTACGAGCAGTACTTC,CASSLPGQGYEQYF,TRBJ2-7,TRBV5-1,medium-sized,14,TRBD1
TGCGCCAGCAGTGAGTCGGAGCAGGGAGGAGAGACCAAGTACTTC,CASSESEQGGETKYF,TRBJ2-5,TRBV10-2,NA,15,NA